The rows below give T cell receptor beta chains drawn from one sample of a study of CD8 T cells in Susac syndrome. MiXCR, run by TCRdb on the immunoSEQ multiplex PCR reads, gives a single entry per CDR3 protein. The sample records about 200,000 distinct CDR3 sequences, 95% being singletons. The sequencing sample was made of CD4+ T cells from PBMCs. All receptors derive from a human donor in good health. Each CDR3 is given with its conserved first and last residue. D genes are given only for firm matches. Some rows mark clone size as missing; the rest say once, few, many or name a class of expanded clone.

.,TRBJ1-1,.,TRBV19,TGTGCCAGCCAATCCAGGAATACTGAAGCTTTCTTT,CASQSRNTEAFF
.,TRBJ2-5,TRBD2,TRBV5-4,TGTGCCAGCAGCCTCGGGGGAGGGGTCCAGACAGAGACCCAGTACTTC,CASSLGGGVQTETQYF
once,TRBJ2-5,.,TRBV20-1,TGCAGTGCTAGGAAAACCGGCGGCGGTAAAGAGACCCAGTACTTC,CSARKTGGGKETQYF
.,TRBJ2-4,.,TRBV15,TGTGCCACCTCCGTGGACAAAAACATTCAGTACTTC,CATSVDKNIQYF
.,TRBJ1-2,.,TRBV5-4,TGTGCCAGCAGCTTGGTGACTGGGGATGGCTACACCTTC,CASSLVTGDGYTF
.,TRBJ2-7,.,TRBV9,TGTGCCAGCAGCCCTACCCAAACCCACGTAGGCTACGAGCAGTACTTC,CASSPTQTHVGYEQYF
once,TRBJ2-3,.,TRBV3-1,TGTGCCAGCACCCCCAACGACCCTAGCACAGATACGCAGTATTTT,CASTPNDPSTDTQYF
once,TRBJ2-1,.,TRBV23-1,TGCGCCAGCAGTCTCAGGGACCCCAGGGGGCAGTTCTTC,CASSLRDPRGQFF
once,TRBJ2-4,.,TRBV20-1,TGCAGTGCTAGCTTAGAGCGAAACATTCAGTACTTC,CSASLERNIQYF
.,TRBJ2-3,TRBD1,TRBV9,TGTGCCAGCAGCGCCGACAGGGGGCTCGATACGCAGTATTTT,CASSADRGLDTQYF
.,TRBJ1-5,.,TRBV30,TGTGCCTGGAGCCCGGGGGGCCCAGGGCCCCAGCATTTT,CAWSPGGPGPQHF
.,TRBJ1-4,.,TRBV2,TGTGCCAGCAGCACAGACAGGACGAATGAAAAACTGTTTTTT,CASSTDRTNEKLFF
.,TRBJ1-2,.,TRBV15,TGTGCCACCAGCAGAGATGGGGAATTGACTGGCTACACCTTC,CATSRDGELTGYTF
.,TRBJ1-5,.,TRBV2,TGTGCCAGCCAGGGCGGGCAAGGTGGAAATCAGCCCCAGCATTTT,CASQGGQGGNQPQHF
.,TRBJ1-2,.,TRBV2,TGTGCCAGCAGGATCGGCGGGGACCACTATGGCTACACCTTC,CASRIGGDHYGYTF
.,TRBJ1-5,.,TRBV6-6,TGTGCCAGCCAGTATAGCAATCAGCCCCAGCATTTT,CASQYSNQPQHF
.,TRBJ2-6,.,TRBV12-3/TRBV12-4,TGTGCCAGCAGTTTAAGGACAACTGGGGCCAACGTCCTGACTTTC,CASSLRTTGANVLTF
.,TRBJ2-3,TRBD2,TRBV4-1,TGCGCCAGCAGCCGACTAGCGGGAGAGGCATCCCCAGATACGCAGTATTTT,CASSRLAGEASPDTQYF
.,TRBJ2-5,.,TRBV20-1,TGCAGTGCTCCAGGACAGCCGACGGAGACCCAGTACTTC,CSAPGQPTETQYF
.,TRBJ2-1,TRBD2,TRBV5-1,TGCGCCAGCAGTTTGAGCGGGACCAGGGCCGACAATGAGCAGTTCTTC,CASSLSGTRADNEQFF
.,TRBJ2-3,.,TRBV9,TGTGCCAGCAGCTTACGGGACTCTGCAGATACGCAGTATTTT,CASSLRDSADTQYF
.,TRBJ1-5,.,TRBV19,TGTGCCAGTAGTATAGTAAGCCAGTACCATAGCAATCAGCCCCAGCATTTT,CASSIVSQYHSNQPQHF
.,TRBJ1-2,TRBD1,TRBV29-1,TGCAGCGTTGCAACGGACAGGGTGTTGAGGTTAACCAATGGCTACACCTTC,CSVATDRVLRLTNGYTF
.,TRBJ1-5,.,TRBV7-2,TGTGCCAGCAGCTTCTCCGGGACGACGGGGCAGCCCCAGCATTTT,CASSFSGTTGQPQHF
.,TRBJ2-1,TRBD2,TRBV12-3/TRBV12-4,TGTGCCAGCACCTTAGCGGGAGTGGTGGGCAATGAGCAGTTCTTC,CASTLAGVVGNEQFF
once,TRBJ2-1,.,TRBV11-2,TGTGCCAGCGGGCCCGACAGGACAAAGCAGTTCTTC,CASGPDRTKQFF